This entry concerns a single T cell receptor (beta chain). Other DNA sequences in the sample encode the same CDR3. The V segment lost 5 bases and the J segment 5 bases; nucleotides outside the gene matches: 3. Germline loops: CDR1 SGHAT, CDR2 FQDESV (reference sequence). The CDR3 extends over 14 amino acids. Original methodology: Reference gene primer amplification in the assay estimated nucleated cell counts. Here immunoSEQ multiplex PCR was the method, and the copy in TCRdb shows in-frame clones only, minus some. V and J calls and clone size are copied from that table; D and trimming were computed from the DNA. The data contain approximately 83,000 clones, around four fifths of them singletons. The entry originates in a study of blood T cell repertoires in COVID-19. About the study: Samples representing acute and convalescent COVID-19 were sourced from the United States, Italy and Spain. The analysed material was cDNA or gDNA that came from T cells, B-cell-depleted T cells, or PBMCs.

This chain connects TRBV11-1 to TRBJ1-6, with TRBD1 matching 7 bases. This TCR was recovered from a man aged 45-65 years with acute or convalescent COVID-19. Sequencing was carried out using peripheral blood. The CDR3 DNA sequence: TGTGCCAGCAGCCGGACAGGAAATAATTCACCCCTCCACTTT. Translated: CASSRTGNNSPLHF.